This T cell receptor (beta chain) derives from a study of molecular identifiers for immune sequencing clone quantification. Using its own MiXCR run on the PCR reads, TCRdb lists one record per CDR3 protein. The profile covers approximately 680,000 distinct CDR3 sequences, with around 25% appearing a single time and 0.6% to 0.9% taken by the ten largest. This clonotype was found many times. The receptor comes from a human donor in good health. Some libraries in this study had Jurkat cell RNA spiked in. The sequenced sample consisted of naive CD8+ T cells from blood, with Jurkat cell RNA spiked in. Subset reported: FACS-sorted CD8+CD4-CCR7+CD45RA+ naive T cells.

CDR3 region: CASSRDSYGYTF. The CDR3 DNA follows: TGTGCCAGCAGTCGGGACAGCTATGGCTACACCTTC. The gene calls are TRBV12-3 or TRBV12-4 and TRBJ1-2; TRBD1 agrees at 7 bases. J was trimmed by 4 bases and V by 5 bases; bases with no gene match: 1. The CDR3 has 12 amino acids.